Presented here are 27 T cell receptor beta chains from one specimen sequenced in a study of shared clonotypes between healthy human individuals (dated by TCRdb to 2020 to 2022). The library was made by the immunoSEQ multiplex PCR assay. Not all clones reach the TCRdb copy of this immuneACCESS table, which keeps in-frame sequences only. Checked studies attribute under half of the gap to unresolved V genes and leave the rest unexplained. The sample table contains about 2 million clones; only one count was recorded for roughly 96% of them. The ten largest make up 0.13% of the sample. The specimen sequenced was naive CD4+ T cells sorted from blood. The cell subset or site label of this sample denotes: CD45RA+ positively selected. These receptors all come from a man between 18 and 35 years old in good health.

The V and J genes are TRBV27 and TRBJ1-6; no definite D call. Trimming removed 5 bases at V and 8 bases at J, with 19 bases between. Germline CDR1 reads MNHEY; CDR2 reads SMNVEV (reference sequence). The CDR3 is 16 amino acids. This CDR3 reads CASSPQAAIGDSPLHF. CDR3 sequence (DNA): TGTGCCAGCAGTCCCCAGGCCGCCATCGGGGATTCACCCCTCCACTTT.

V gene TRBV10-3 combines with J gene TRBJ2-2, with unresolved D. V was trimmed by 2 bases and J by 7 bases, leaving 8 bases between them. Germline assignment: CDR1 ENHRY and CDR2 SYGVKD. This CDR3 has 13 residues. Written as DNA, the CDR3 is TGTGCCATCAGTGAGGGATCCATCGGGGAGCTGTTTTTT. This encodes CAISEGSIGELFF.

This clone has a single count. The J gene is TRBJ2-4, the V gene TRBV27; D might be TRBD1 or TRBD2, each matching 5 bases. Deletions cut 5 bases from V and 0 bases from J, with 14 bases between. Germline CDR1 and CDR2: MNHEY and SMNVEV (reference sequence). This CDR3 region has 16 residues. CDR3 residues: CASSVGTVLAKNIQYF. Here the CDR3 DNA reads TGTGCCAGCAGTGTAGGGACGGTCCTAGCCAAAAACATTCAGTACTTC.

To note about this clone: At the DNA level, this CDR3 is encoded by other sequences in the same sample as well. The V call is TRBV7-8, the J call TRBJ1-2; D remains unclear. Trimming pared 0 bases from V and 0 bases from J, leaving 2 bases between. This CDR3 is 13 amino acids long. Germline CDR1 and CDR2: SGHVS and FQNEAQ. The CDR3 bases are TGTGCCAGCAGCTTAGCAGCTAACTATGGCTACACCTTC. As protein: CASSLAANYGYTF.

Here the CDR3 DNA reads TGTGCCAGCAGTGATGGCAGTCCTAACACTGAAGCTTTCTTT. This translates into CASSDGSPNTEAFF. This chain joins TRBV2 and TRBJ1-1; D uncertain. V shed 3 bases and J shed 2 bases, with 10 bases lying between them. Germline V gene sequence: CDR1 SNHLY, CDR2 FYNNEI. This CDR3 has 14 amino acids. Based on the CDR3 plus reference TRBV2 and TRBJ1-1, the full variable domain is EPEVTQTPSHQVTQMGQEVILRCVPISNHLYFYWYRQILGQKVEFLVSFYNNEISEKSEIFDDQFSVERPDGSNFTLKIRSTKLEDSAMYFCASSDGSPNTEAFFGQGTRLTVV.

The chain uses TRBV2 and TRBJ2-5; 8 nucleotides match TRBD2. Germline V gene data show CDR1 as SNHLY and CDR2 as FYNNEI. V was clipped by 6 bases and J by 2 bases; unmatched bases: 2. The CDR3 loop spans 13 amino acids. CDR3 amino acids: CASSGRDQETQYF. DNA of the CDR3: TGTGCCAGCAGCGGGAGGGATCAAGAGACCCAGTACTTC.

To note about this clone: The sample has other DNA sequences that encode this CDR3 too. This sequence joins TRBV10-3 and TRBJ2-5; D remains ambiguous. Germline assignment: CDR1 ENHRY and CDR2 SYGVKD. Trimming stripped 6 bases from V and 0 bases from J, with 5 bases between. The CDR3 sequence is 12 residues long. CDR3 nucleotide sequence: TGTGCCATCAGCCGGGACCAAGAGACCCAGTACTTC. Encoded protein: CAISRDQETQYF.

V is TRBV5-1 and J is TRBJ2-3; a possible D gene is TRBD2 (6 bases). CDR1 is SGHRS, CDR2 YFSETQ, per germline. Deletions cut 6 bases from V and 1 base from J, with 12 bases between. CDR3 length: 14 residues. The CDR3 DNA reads TGCGCCAGCATGACCGGCGGGGGCACAGATACGCAGTATTTT. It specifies CASMTGGGTDTQYF.

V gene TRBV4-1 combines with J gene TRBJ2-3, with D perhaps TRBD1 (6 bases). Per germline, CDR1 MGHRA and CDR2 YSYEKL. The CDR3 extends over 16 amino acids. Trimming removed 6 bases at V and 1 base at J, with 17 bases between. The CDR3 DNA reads TGCGCCAGCAGACCTACAGGGAATTTGGGCACAGATACGCAGTATTTT. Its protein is CASRPTGNLGTDTQYF.

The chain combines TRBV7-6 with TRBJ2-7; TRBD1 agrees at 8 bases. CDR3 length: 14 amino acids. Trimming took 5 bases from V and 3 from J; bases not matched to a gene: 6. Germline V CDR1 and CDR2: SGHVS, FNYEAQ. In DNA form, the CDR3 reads TGTGCCAGCAGCCGTACGACAGGGGACTACGAGCAGTACTTC. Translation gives CASSRTTGDYEQYF. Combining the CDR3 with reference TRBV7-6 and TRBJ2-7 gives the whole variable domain GAGVSQSPRYKVTKRGQDVALRCDPISGHVSLYWYRQALGQGPEFLTYFNYEAQQDKSGLPNDRFSAERPEGSISTLTIQRTEQRDSAMYRCASSRTTGDYEQYFGPGTRLTVT.

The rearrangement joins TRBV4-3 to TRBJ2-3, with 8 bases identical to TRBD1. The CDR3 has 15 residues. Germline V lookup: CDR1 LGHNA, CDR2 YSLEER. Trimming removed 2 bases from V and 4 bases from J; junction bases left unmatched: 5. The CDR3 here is CASSQQGAAADTQYF. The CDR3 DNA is TGCGCCAGCAGCCAACAGGGGGCTGCGGCAGATACGCAGTATTTT.

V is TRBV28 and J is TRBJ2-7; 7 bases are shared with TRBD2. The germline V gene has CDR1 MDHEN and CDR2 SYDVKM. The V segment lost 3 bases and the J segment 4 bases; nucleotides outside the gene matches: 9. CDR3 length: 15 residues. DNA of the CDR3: TGTGCCAGCAGTTTTCTCAGCGGGGCGAGTTACGAGCAGTACTTC. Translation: CASSFLSGASYEQYF.

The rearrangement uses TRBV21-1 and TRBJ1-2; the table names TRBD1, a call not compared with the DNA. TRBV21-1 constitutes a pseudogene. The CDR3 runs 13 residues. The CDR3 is CASSKGHELGYTF. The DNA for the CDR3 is TGTGCCAGCAGCAAAGGGCACGAATTGGGCTACACCTTC.

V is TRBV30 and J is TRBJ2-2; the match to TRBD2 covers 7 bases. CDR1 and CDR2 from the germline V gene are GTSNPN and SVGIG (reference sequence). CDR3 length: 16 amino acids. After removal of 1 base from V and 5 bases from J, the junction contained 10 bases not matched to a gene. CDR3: CAWSAPGLRTTGELFF. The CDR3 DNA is TGTGCCTGGAGTGCTCCGGGACTACGGACGACCGGGGAGCTGTTTTTT.

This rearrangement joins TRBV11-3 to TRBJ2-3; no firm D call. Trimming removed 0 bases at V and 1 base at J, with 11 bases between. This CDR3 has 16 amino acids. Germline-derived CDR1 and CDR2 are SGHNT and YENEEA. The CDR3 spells CASSLDLGSGTDTQYF. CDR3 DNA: TGTGCCAGCAGCTTAGATCTCGGTTCTGGCACAGATACGCAGTATTTT.

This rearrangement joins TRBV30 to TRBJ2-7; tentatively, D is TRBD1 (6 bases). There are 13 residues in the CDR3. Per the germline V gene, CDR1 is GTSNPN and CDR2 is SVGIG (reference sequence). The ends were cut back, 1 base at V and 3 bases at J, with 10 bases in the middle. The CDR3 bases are TGTGCCTGGAGTGCGACAGGACTCTACGAGCAGTACTTC. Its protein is CAWSATGLYEQYF.

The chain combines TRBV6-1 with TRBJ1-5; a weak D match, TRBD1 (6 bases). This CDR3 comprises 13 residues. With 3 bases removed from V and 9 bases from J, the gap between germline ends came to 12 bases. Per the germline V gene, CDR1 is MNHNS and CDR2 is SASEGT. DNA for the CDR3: TGTGCCAGCAGTGAGCAGGGGCGCGGGCCCCAGCATTTT. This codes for CASSEQGRGPQHF.

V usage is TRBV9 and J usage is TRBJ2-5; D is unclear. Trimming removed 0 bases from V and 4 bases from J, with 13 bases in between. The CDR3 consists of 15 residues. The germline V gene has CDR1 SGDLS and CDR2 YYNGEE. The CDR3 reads CASSVEEGSGETQYF. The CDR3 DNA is TGTGCCAGCAGCGTAGAGGAAGGCTCGGGAGAGACCCAGTACTTC.

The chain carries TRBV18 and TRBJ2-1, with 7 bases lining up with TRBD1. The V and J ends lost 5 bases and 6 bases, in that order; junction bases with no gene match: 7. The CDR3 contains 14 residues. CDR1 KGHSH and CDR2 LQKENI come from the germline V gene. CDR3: CASSEGQLPNEQFF. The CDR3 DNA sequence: TGTGCCAGCTCAGAGGGACAGCTCCCCAATGAGCAGTTCTTC.

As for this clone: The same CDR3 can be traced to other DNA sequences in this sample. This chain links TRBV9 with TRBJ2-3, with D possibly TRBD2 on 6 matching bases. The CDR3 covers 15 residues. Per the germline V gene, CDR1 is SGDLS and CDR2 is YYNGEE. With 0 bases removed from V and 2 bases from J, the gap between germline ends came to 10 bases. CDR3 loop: CASSVGGVFTDTQYF. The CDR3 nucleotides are TGTGCCAGCAGCGTAGGGGGGGTCTTCACAGATACGCAGTATTTT.

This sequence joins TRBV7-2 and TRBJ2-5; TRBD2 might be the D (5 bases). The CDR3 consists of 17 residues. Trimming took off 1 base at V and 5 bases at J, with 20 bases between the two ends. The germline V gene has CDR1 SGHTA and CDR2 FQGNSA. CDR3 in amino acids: CASSLVPSPDFGETQYF. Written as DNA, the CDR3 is TGTGCCAGCAGCTTAGTCCCCAGTCCGGACTTCGGGGAGACCCAGTACTTC. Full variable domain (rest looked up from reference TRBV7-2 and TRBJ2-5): GAGVSQSPSNKVTEKGKDVELRCDPISGHTALYWYRQSLGQGLEFLIYFQGNSAPDKSGLPSDRFSAERTGGSVSTLTIQRTQQEDSAVYLCASSLVPSPDFGETQYFGPGTRLLVL.

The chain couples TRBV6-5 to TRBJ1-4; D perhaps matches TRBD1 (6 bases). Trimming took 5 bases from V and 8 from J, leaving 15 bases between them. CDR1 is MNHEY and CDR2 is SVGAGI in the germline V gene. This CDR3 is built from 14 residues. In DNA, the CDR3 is TGTGCCAGCAGTCACAGGGATAGGGAGGAAAAACTGTTTTTT. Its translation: CASSHRDREEKLFF.

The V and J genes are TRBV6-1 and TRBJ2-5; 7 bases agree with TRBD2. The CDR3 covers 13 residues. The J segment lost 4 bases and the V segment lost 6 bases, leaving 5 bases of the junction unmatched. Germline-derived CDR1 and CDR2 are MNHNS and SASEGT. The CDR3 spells CASREGRGETQYF. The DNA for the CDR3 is TGTGCCAGCAGAGAGGGGAGGGGAGAGACCCAGTACTTC.

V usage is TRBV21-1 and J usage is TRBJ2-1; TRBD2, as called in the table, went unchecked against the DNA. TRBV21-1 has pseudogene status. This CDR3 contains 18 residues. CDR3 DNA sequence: TGTGCCAGCAGCAAAAATCATGGTAGCGGCACCTCCTACAATGAGCAGTTCTTC. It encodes CASSKNHGSGTSYNEQFF.

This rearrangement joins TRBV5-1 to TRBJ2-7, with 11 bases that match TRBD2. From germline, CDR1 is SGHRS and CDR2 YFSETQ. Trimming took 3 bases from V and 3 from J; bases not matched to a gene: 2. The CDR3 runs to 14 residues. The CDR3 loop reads CASSYGTSGYEQYF. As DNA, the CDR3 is TGCGCCAGCAGCTACGGGACTAGCGGCTACGAGCAGTACTTC.

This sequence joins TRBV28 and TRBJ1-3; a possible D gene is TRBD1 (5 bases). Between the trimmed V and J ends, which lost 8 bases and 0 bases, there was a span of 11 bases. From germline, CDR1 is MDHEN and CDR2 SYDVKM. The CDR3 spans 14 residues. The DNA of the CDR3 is TGTGCCAGCGAAGACAGAAACTCTGGAAACACCATATATTTT. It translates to CASEDRNSGNTIYF.

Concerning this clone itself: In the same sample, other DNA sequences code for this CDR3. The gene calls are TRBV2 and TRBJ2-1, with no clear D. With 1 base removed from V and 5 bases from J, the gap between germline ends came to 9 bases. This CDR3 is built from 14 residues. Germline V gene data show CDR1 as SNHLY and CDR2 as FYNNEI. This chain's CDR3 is CASSEERGNNEQFF. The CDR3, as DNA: TGTGCCAGCAGTGAAGAGCGCGGTAACAATGAGCAGTTCTTC.